These 3 T cell receptor beta chains originate from one sample sequenced in a study of metastatic and nonmetastatic thyroid tumors. No patient had received any treatment before thyroid surgery. TCRdb re-called the PCR reads with MiXCR. The sample contains 32,000 or so clones, 18% of which appear only once. The specimen was blood. All receptors come from a male donor with papillary thyroid cancer or a benign thyroid nodule (not recorded which). Some clones in this sample may be carry-over from other donors' samples.

The rearrangement joins TRBV6-2 or TRBV6-3 to TRBJ2-1, with TRBD1 matching 7 bases. The germline CDR1 and CDR2 sequences are MNHEY and SVGEGT. This CDR3 has 16 residues. V lost 6 bases to trimming and J lost 6 bases; unmatched junction nucleotides: 14. For the CDR3, the DNA is TGTGCCAGCAGCCCAATTAAGTCCACAGGGGTCAATGAGCAGTTCTTC. It translates to CASSPIKSTGVNEQFF.

This clone has at least ten counts. The chain recombines TRBV6-2 or TRBV6-3 with TRBJ2-1, with no clear D. With 2 bases removed from V and 2 bases from J, the gap between germline ends came to 13 bases. This CDR3 is built from 16 residues. Germline CDR1 MNHEY, CDR2 SVGEGT. CDR3: CASSYAPPSTYNEQFF. The CDR3 DNA sequence: TGTGCCAGCAGTTACGCCCCGCCCAGTACCTACAATGAGCAGTTCTTC.

This clone was recorded at least ten times. The V and J genes are TRBV6-2 or TRBV6-3 and TRBJ2-4; 7 bases agree with TRBD2. CDR1 is MNHEY, CDR2 SVGEGT, per germline. J lost 3 bases, V lost 4 bases, and 12 bases had no gene match. The CDR3 is 17 amino acids. The CDR3 reads CASSFRAAWEGKNIQYF. DNA for the CDR3: TGTGCCAGCAGTTTCCGGGCGGCGTGGGAGGGCAAAAACATTCAGTACTTC.